These 21 T cell receptor beta chains originate from one sample sequenced in a study of graft-versus-host responses after intestinal transplantation. TCRdb keeps only in-frame clones here, not all; method: immunoSEQ multiplex PCR. This sample has 75,000 to 100,000 clones, with roughly four fifths found just once. No antigens are known for them. Sequenced here: unstimulated CD8+ T cells sorted from spleen or lymph node cells, sampled before intestinal transplant. Every receptor here comes from a human donor who received an intestinal transplant.

The chain is built from TRBV4-1 and TRBJ1-2; 9 bases line up with TRBD1. V was clipped by 6 bases and J by 6 bases; unmatched bases: 5. The CDR3 loop spans 13 amino acids. CDR1 is MGHRA, CDR2 YSYEKL, per germline. This CDR3 is CASRLTGGDGYTF. In nucleotides, the CDR3 is TGCGCCAGCAGGCTCACAGGGGGCGATGGCTACACCTTC.

The chain recombines TRBV7-6 with TRBJ2-2, with D maybe TRBD2 (5 bases). CDR3 length: 14 amino acids. Trimming pared 3 bases from V and 4 bases from J, leaving 9 bases between. Germline CDR1 and CDR2: SGHVS and FNYEAQ. CDR3 amino acids: CASSFGIFTGELFF. CDR3 DNA sequence: TGTGCCAGCAGCTTCGGGATTTTCACCGGGGAGCTGTTTTTT.

The J gene is TRBJ2-1, the V gene TRBV19; D is possibly TRBD1 (6 bases). In germline, CDR1 is LNHDA, CDR2 SQIVND (reference sequence). The CDR3 length is 13 residues. The V end was cut by 4 bases, the J end by 4 bases, with 8 bases between. The DNA for the CDR3 is TGTGCCAGTAGTACAGGACAGTACAATGAGCAGTTCTTC. Its protein product is CASSTGQYNEQFF.

V is TRBV2 and J is TRBJ1-6; the match to TRBD1 covers 7 bases. Per germline, CDR1 SNHLY and CDR2 FYNNEI. With 4 bases clipped from V and 7 bases from J, the junction kept 10 bases outside the gene matches. This CDR3 is 16 amino acids long. CDR3 residues: CASSAPDRALNSPLHF. The CDR3 DNA reads TGTGCCAGCAGTGCCCCCGACAGGGCACTAAATTCACCCCTCCACTTT. Together with reference TRBV2 and TRBJ1-6, the CDR3 gives the full variable domain: EPEVTQTPSHQVTQMGQEVILRCVPISNHLYFYWYRQILGQKVEFLVSFYNNEISEKSEIFDDQFSVERPDGSNFTLKIRSTKLEDSAMYFCASSAPDRALNSPLHFGNGTRLTVT.

V usage is TRBV9 and J usage is TRBJ2-7; D is uncertain. The CDR3 loop spans 16 amino acids. V was pared by 2 bases and J by 0 bases, with 15 bases between. Germline V CDR1 and CDR2: SGDLS, YYNGEE. The CDR3 sequence is CASSVDDAFPSYEQYF. The CDR3 nucleotides are TGTGCCAGCAGCGTCGACGACGCTTTCCCCTCCTACGAGCAGTACTTC.

The gene calls are TRBV10-3 and TRBJ2-3; D may be TRBD1 (7 bases). V lost 11 bases and J 2 bases, leaving 14 bases between the germline ends. This CDR3 has 13 residues. Germline CDR1 and CDR2: ENHRY and SYGVKD. The CDR3 here is CAPRGAPTDTQYF. The CDR3 DNA sequence: TGTGCCCCCAGGGGGGCCCCCACAGATACGCAGTATTTT.

V and J are TRBV28 and TRBJ2-7; TRBD2 agrees at 9 bases. The CDR3 covers 14 residues. Germline CDR1 is MDHEN and CDR2 is SYDVKM. V lost 7 bases and J lost 7; bases outside the gene matches: 11. Here the CDR3 DNA reads TGTGCCAGCATCGAAGCGGGGGGCTTAATGGAGCAGTACTTC. This codes for CASIEAGGLMEQYF.

The chain uses TRBV10-2 and TRBJ2-7, with TRBD2 matching 7 bases. The CDR3 loop spans 14 amino acids. From germline, CDR1 is WSHSY and CDR2 SAAADI. With V trimmed by 4 bases and J by 3 bases, 6 bases remained unmatched. CDR3 DNA: TGCGCCAGCAGTGTGTGGCGGGAGAGCTACGAGCAGTACTTC. Protein product: CASSVWRESYEQYF.

The chain carries TRBV7-6 and TRBJ2-5; tentatively, D is TRBD2 (5 bases). This CDR3 has 15 residues. V was cut by 5 bases and J by 5 bases, with 18 bases left in between. Per germline, CDR1 SGHVS and CDR2 FNYEAQ. CDR3 sequence reads: CASSPMAGTRETQYF. The CDR3, as DNA: TGTGCCAGCAGCCCGATGGCAGGCACTAGGGAGACCCAGTACTTC. The entire variable domain, with the rest obtained from reference TRBV7-6 and TRBJ2-5, is as follows: GAGVSQSPRYKVTKRGQDVALRCDPISGHVSLYWYRQALGQGPEFLTYFNYEAQQDKSGLPNDRFSAERPEGSISTLTIQRTEQRDSAMYRCASSPMAGTRETQYFGPGTRLLVL.

The V call is TRBV5-6, the J call TRBJ1-2, with 9 bases matching TRBD1. Germline V gives CDR1 SGHDT, CDR2 YYEEEE. With 1 base clipped from V and 4 bases from J, the junction kept 5 bases outside the gene matches. The CDR3 totals 15 residues. CDR3 sequence reads: CASSLLGTGSYGYTF. The CDR3 DNA sequence: TGTGCCAGCAGCTTGTTGGGGACAGGGAGCTATGGCTACACCTTC.

This chain uses TRBV28 with TRBJ1-3, with D possibly being TRBD1 (5 bases). Germline-derived CDR1 and CDR2 are MDHEN and SYDVKM. V lost 8 bases, J lost 4 bases, and 9 bases lay in between. This CDR3 contains 12 residues. CDR3 protein: CASRQPGNTIYF. The CDR3 nucleotides read TGTGCCAGCCGACAGCCCGGAAACACCATATATTTT.

The chain carries TRBV10-2 and TRBJ1-6, with 7 bases matching TRBD1. Unmatched junction bases numbered 2, after V lost 2 bases and J lost 7 bases. Per germline, CDR1 WSHSY and CDR2 SAAADI. The CDR3 runs to 14 residues. The CDR3 DNA is TGCGCCAGCAGTGAGACAGGGGAGAATTCACCCCTCCACTTT. This encodes CASSETGENSPLHF.

The chain links TRBV28 to TRBJ2-4; D is uncertain. CDR3 length equals 14 residues. Trimming took off 6 bases at V and 1 base at J, with 10 bases between the two ends. CDR1 and CDR2 (germline): MDHEN, SYDVKM. In DNA, the CDR3 is TGTGCCAGCAGGCCTCCGGCGGCCAAAAACATTCAGTACTTC. It encodes CASRPPAAKNIQYF.

This clone appeared a single time. The chain carries TRBV4-1 and TRBJ2-5, with D unresolved. V shed 4 bases and J shed 0 bases, with 6 bases lying between them. This CDR3 contains 13 residues. Per germline, CDR1 MGHRA and CDR2 YSYEKL. The CDR3 nucleotides read TGCGCCAGCAGCCCAAAACACCAAGAGACCCAGTACTTC. Residues: CASSPKHQETQYF.

The V gene is TRBV4-1, the J gene TRBJ2-7; 7 bases match TRBD1. With 3 bases clipped from V and 2 bases from J, the junction kept 4 bases outside the gene matches. CDR3 length equals 14 residues. Germline V CDR1 and CDR2: MGHRA, YSYEKL. The CDR3 reads CASSQDRRPYEQYF. The CDR3 bases are TGCGCCAGCAGCCAGGACAGGCGTCCCTACGAGCAGTACTTC.

The J gene is TRBJ2-3, the V gene TRBV9, with D possibly being TRBD2 (6 bases). Trimming removed 3 bases at V and 2 bases at J, with 10 bases between. The CDR3 covers 14 residues. Per germline, CDR1 SGDLS and CDR2 YYNGEE. CDR3: CASSARDSTDTQYF. In nucleotides, the CDR3 is TGTGCCAGCAGCGCCCGGGACTCCACAGATACGCAGTATTTT.

As DNA, the CDR3 is TGTGCCAGCAGCCAAGGTAGCGGCTCCTACAATGAGCAGTTCTTC. Translated, it gives CASSQGSGSYNEQFF. V and J are TRBV4-2 and TRBJ2-1; TRBD2 is a possible D gene (6 bases). The length of the CDR3 is 15 residues. V lost 1 base, J lost 0 bases, and 7 bases lay in between. Germline V gene lookup returns CDR1 LGHNA and CDR2 YNFKEQ.

This clone was counted only a few times. V gene TRBV5-1 combines with J gene TRBJ2-5; the match to TRBD1 covers 11 bases. The V gene's germline CDR1 is SGHRS and CDR2 YFSETQ. CDR3 size: 15 residues. The J segment lost 5 bases and the V segment lost 2 bases, leaving 5 bases of the junction unmatched. The CDR3 DNA reads TGCGCCAGCAGCTTTGGACAGGGGGCAGGGGAGACCCAGTACTTC. Translated, it gives CASSFGQGAGETQYF.

This rearrangement joins TRBV5-4 to TRBJ2-3; D not certain. CDR1 is SGHNT, CDR2 YYREEE, per germline (reference sequence). This CDR3 contains 12 residues. Trimming took off 4 bases at V and 0 bases at J, with 3 bases between the two ends. In DNA, the CDR3 is TGTGCCAGCAGCCCTAGCACAGATACGCAGTATTTT. Amino acids: CASSPSTDTQYF. Variable domain in full (rest from reference TRBV5-4 and TRBJ2-3): ETGVTQSPTHLIKTRGQQVTLRCSSQSGHNTVSWYQQALGQGPQFIFQYYREEENGRGNFPPRFSGLQFPNYSSELNVNALELDDSALYLCASSPSTDTQYFGPGTRLTVL.

The chain recombines TRBV7-9 with TRBJ1-1; tentatively, D is TRBD1 (5 bases). V lost 4 bases and J lost 3, with 12 bases in between. From germline, CDR1 is SEHNR and CDR2 FQNEAQ (reference sequence). This CDR3 has 14 amino acids. CDR3 amino acids: CASSSYGADTEAFF. The CDR3 coding sequence is TGTGCCAGCAGCTCCTATGGGGCAGACACTGAAGCTTTCTTT.

V is TRBV7-6 and J is TRBJ1-5, with 10 bases that match TRBD1. V gave up 3 bases and J gave up 6 bases; unmatched junction bases: 5. Germline CDR1 is SGHVS and CDR2 is FNYEAQ. This CDR3 has 15 amino acids. The CDR3: CASSFGTGAGQPQHF. CDR3 DNA: TGTGCCAGCAGCTTCGGGACAGGGGCTGGTCAGCCCCAGCATTTT.